This T cell receptor (beta chain) was found in a study of blood T cell repertoires in COVID-19 (dated by TCRdb to 2020 to 2022). With respect to the entire study: Samples from collaborators originated in the United States, Italy and Spain and spanned both the acute and convalescent phases of COVID-19. A freely available public database, intended as a resource for researchers studying the immune response to SARS-CoV-2, is where the repertoires were released. Subjects who had been exposed to COVID-19, were actively infected with it, or had recovered from it provided the deeply sampled blood TCRbeta repertoires that made up the dataset. Nearly every sample came with metadata listing a de-identified subject ID, COVID-19 status, age in years and sex. Where available, HLA class I and class II types were obtained from metadata supplied by the sample provider rather than from assay-based typing. The material from the prospective study consisted of cDNA or gDNA derived from T cells, B-cell-depleted T cells, or PBMCs. Samples were obtained from the ongoing ImmuneRACE study (first 160 participants) and from about 1,300 subjects provided by 6 global collaborators.

What the research found in general, with its limitations: How much clinical and demographic metadata was included differed by source and by participant, and the metadata was provided uncurated.

Concerning this clone: The target of this receptor is not known. No much larger clonotype is one base removed from it; base qualities were not supplied.

Enrolling through a virtual design, the prospective study's participants ranged in age from roughly 18 to 95 years and lived across roughly 23 United States geographic areas. To assign participants to cohorts, the prospective study relied on clinical history that participants themselves reported in a screening survey and a study questionnaire. Mobile phlebotomists in the prospective study collected whole blood, serum and a nasopharyngeal or oropharyngeal swab from every participant. Over an approximately 2-month period, participants in the prospective study had the option of providing additional blood draws and questionnaires. Prospective study blood samples were shipped either frozen or at room temperature before DNA extraction. TCRbeta CDR3 regions were amplified from genomic DNA by means of the immunoSEQ Assay, a bias-controlled multiplex PCR. Under the source paper's analysis protocol: The number of nucleated cells in each sample was estimated from the amplification of reference gene primers within the assay. To quantify the absolute abundance of each unique TCRbeta CDR3 rearrangement, sequence reads were collapsed and filtered. Productive Simpson clonality was computed per sample as the square root of Simpson's diversity index over productive rearrangements. What TCRdb holds here is the immuneACCESS table cut down to in-frame rearrangements. Part of the clones is not present; checked against another copy, under half of the missing clones reflect an unresolved V gene, and the others are unexplained. V and J calls and clone size come straight from that table; D and trimming were deduced from the DNA. The sample table contains 200,000 to 250,000 clones; only one count was recorded for 70% to 90% of them. About 4.5% of the sample goes to the ten largest clones.

This sequence was found in a man younger than 40 with acute COVID-19. The sequenced sample was PBMCs or T cells enriched from blood (not recorded which).

The CDR3 region: CASSFGFITEAFF. The DNA sequence follows: TGTGCCAGCAGTTTCGGGTTTATCACTGAAGCTTTCTTT. The chain couples TRBV12-3 or TRBV12-4 to TRBJ1-1, with no reliable assignment of the D segment. The germline ends are 9 bases apart after V is trimmed by 3 bases and J by 4 bases. From the cysteine up to the phenylalanine, the CDR3 has a length of 13 residues. Solely the CDR3 DNA is kept, with 39 bases framed from the first base.